This record looks at one T cell receptor beta chain sequence and its context. Its target is not known. This entry belongs to a study of tissue T cells after allogeneic stem cell transplantation. The overall study: Graft-versus-host disease patients received grafts, four unmodified and three CD34-selected to deplete T cells.

Study-level points and caveats: Blood and spleen captured only part of the tissue TCR repertoire. Motif-based clustering found tissue-specific repertoire signatures shared across patients, though few clones were shared.

The CDR3 covers 16 residues. The trim removed 2 bases at V and 5 bases at J, leaving 8 bases unmatched. Data came from immunoSEQ multiplex PCR; TCRdb stores just in-frame clones and leaves some out. The data hold 25,000 to 35,000 clones, with 65% to 90% observed a single time. The rearrangement joins TRBV23-1 to TRBJ2-2, with 7 nucleotides matching TRBD1. TRBV23-1 is classed as an ORF, of uncertain function. This clonotype originated in a woman aged 18 to 50 who later had graft-versus-host disease after an allogeneic stem cell transplant. This material consisted of blood, taken before transplantation. Here the CDR3 DNA reads TGCGCCAGCAGTCAAGGTGAGGGGGCAAGGACCGGGGAGCTGTTTTTT. Encoded protein: CASSQGEGARTGELFF.